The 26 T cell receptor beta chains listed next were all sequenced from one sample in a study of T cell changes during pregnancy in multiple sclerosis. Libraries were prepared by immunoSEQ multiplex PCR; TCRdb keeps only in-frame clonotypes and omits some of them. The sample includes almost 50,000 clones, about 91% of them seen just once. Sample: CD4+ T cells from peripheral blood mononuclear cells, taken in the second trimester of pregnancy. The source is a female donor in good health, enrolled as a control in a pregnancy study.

The CDR3 sequence: CASSPVGRTGTYEQYF. The DNA for the CDR3 is TGCGCCAGCAGCCCAGTCGGTAGGACAGGGACCTACGAGCAGTACTTC. V usage is TRBV5-1 and J usage is TRBJ2-7, with 8 bases matching TRBD1. V dropped 4 bases and J dropped 2; count of bases not matched to a gene: 11. Germline CDR1 and CDR2: SGHRS and YFSETQ. The CDR3 is 16 amino acids.

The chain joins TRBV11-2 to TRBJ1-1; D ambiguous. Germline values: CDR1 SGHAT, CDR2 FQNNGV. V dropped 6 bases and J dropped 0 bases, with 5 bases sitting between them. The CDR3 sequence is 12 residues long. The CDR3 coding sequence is TGTGCCAGCAGGCGGGTGAACACTGAAGCTTTCTTT. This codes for CASRRVNTEAFF. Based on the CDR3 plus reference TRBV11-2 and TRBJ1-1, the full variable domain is EAGVAQSPRYKIIEKRQSVAFWCNPISGHATLYWYQQILGQGPKLLIQFQNNGVVDDSQLPKDRFSAERLKGVDSTLKIQPAKLEDSAVYLCASRRVNTEAFFGQGTRLTVV.

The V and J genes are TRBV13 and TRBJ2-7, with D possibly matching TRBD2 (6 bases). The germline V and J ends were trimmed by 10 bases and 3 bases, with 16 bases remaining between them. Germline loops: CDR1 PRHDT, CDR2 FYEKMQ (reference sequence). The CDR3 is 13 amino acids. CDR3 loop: CATVRRGFYEQYF. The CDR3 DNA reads TGTGCCACCGTAAGGAGGGGCTTCTACGAGCAGTACTTC.

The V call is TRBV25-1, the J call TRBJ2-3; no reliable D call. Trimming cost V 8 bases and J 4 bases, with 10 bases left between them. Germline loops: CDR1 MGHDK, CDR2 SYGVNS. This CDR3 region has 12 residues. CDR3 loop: CASRSDSDTQYF. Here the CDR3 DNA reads TGTGCCAGCCGATCTGACTCAGATACGCAGTATTTT.

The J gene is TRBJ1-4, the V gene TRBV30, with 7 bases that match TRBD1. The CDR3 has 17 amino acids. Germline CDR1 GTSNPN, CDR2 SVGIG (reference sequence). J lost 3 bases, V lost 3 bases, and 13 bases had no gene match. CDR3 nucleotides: TGTGCCTGGAGGAGGAGGGGGCTCCCGACTGCTAATGAAAAACTGTTTTTT. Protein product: CAWRRRGLPTANEKLFF.

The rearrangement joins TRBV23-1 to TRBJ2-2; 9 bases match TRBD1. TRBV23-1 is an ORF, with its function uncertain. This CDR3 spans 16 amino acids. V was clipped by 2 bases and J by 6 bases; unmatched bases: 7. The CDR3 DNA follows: TGCGCCAGCAGTCAAGAGACAGGGGGAACGTCCGGGGAGCTGTTTTTT. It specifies CASSQETGGTSGELFF.

The CDR3: CASSPRQVSYEQYF. DNA of the CDR3: TGTGCCAGCAGCCCTAGACAGGTTTCCTACGAGCAGTACTTC. V usage is TRBV7-2 and J usage is TRBJ2-7; TRBD1 is a possible D gene (6 bases). Germline V CDR1 and CDR2: SGHTA, FQGNSA. Between the trimmed V and J ends, which lost 5 bases and 1 base, there was a span of 12 bases. The CDR3 runs to 14 residues.

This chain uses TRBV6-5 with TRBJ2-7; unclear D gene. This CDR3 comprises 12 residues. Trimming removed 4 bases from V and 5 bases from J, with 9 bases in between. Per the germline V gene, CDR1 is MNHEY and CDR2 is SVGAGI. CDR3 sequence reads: CASSSGVDEQYF. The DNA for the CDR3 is TGTGCCAGCAGTTCGGGTGTAGACGAGCAGTACTTC.

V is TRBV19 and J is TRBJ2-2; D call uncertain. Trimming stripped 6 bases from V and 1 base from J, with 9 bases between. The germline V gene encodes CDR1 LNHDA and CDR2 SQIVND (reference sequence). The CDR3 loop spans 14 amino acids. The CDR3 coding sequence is TGTGCCAGTAGGTCGACATTGAACACCGGGGAGCTGTTTTTT. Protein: CASRSTLNTGELFF.

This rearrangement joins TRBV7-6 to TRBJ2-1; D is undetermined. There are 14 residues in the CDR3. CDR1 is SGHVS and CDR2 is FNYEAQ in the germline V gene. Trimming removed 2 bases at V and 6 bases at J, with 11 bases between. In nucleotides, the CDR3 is TGTGCCAGCAGCTTACAGGCCGTAGTCAATGAGCAGTTCTTC. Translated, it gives CASSLQAVVNEQFF.

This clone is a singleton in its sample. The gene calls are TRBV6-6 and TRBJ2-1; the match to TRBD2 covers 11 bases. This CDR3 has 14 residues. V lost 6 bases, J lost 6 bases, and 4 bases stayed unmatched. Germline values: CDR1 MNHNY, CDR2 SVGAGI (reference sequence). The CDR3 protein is CASSYSGGANEQFF. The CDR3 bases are TGTGCCAGCAGCTATAGCGGGGGGGCCAATGAGCAGTTCTTC.

CDR3 protein: CASRGGGSQETQYF. In DNA form, the CDR3 reads TGTGCCAGTAGGGGGGGAGGGAGTCAGGAGACCCAGTACTTC. The V call is TRBV19, the J call TRBJ2-5; 7 bases match TRBD2. The trim removed 6 bases at V and 5 bases at J, leaving 9 bases unmatched. CDR3 length: 14 amino acids. Germline CDR1 LNHDA, CDR2 SQIVND (reference sequence).

The CDR3 sequence: CASSFGAYEYGYTF. CDR3 bases: TGTGCCAGCAGCTTTGGGGCTTACGAATATGGCTACACCTTC. The gene calls are TRBV13 and TRBJ1-2; D might be TRBD1 (5 bases). Trimming stripped 3 bases from V and 5 bases from J, with 13 bases between. From germline, CDR1 is PRHDT and CDR2 FYEKMQ (reference sequence). The CDR3 runs 14 residues.

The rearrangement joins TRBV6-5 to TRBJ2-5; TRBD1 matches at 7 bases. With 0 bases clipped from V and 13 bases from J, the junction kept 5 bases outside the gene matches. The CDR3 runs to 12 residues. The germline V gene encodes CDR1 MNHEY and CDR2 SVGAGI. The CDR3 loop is CASSYSKGAWYF. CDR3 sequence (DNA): TGTGCCAGCAGTTACTCGAAGGGGGCATGGTACTTC.

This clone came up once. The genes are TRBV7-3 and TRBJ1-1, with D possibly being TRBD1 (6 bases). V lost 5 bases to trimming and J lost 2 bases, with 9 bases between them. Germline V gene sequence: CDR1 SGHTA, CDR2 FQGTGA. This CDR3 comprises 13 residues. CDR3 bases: TGTGCCAGCAGCCTGGACAGTAACACTGAAGCTTTCTTT. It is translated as CASSLDSNTEAFF.

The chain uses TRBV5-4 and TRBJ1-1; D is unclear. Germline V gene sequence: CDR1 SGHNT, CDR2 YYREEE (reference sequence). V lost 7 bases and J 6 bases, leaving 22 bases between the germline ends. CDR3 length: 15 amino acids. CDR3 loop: CASLIGPYGVSEAFF. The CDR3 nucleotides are TGTGCCAGCCTGATCGGTCCTTATGGTGTTTCTGAAGCTTTCTTT.

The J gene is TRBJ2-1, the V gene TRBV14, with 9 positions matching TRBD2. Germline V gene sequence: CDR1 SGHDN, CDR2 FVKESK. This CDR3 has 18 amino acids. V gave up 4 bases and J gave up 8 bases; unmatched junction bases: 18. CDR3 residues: CASSPQEMAGLAWDEQFF. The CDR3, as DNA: TGTGCCAGCAGCCCACAGGAGATGGCGGGACTAGCTTGGGATGAGCAGTTCTTC.

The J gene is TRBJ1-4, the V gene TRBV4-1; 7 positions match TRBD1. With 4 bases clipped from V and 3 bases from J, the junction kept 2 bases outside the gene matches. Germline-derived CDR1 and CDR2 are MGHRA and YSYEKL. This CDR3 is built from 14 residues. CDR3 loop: CASSPGTANEKLFF. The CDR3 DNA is TGCGCCAGCAGCCCAGGGACAGCTAATGAAAAACTGTTTTTT.

CDR3 in amino acids: CASSVRTGYSNQPQHF. The CDR3 bases are TGTGCCAGTAGTGTCCGGACAGGGTATAGCAATCAGCCCCAGCATTTT. The chain employs TRBV19 and TRBJ1-5; 8 positions agree with TRBD1. Germline CDR1 reads LNHDA; CDR2 reads SQIVND (reference sequence). The trim removed 5 bases at V and 0 bases at J, leaving 6 bases unmatched. This CDR3 spans 16 amino acids.

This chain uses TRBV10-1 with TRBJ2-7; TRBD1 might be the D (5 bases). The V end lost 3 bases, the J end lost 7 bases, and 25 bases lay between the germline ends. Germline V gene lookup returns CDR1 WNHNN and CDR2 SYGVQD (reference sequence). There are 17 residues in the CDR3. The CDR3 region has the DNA TGCGCCAGCAGTGATGGCAGGGATTTGAGTCTGAGAGAAGAGCAGTACTTC. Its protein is CASSDGRDLSLREEQYF.

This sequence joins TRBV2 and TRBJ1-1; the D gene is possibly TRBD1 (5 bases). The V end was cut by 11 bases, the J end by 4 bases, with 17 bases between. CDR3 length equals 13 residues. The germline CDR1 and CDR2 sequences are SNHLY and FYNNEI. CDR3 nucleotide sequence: TGTGCCGGATCCAGGGTTTGGAGCACTGAAGCTTTCTTT. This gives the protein CAGSRVWSTEAFF.

The CDR3 loop is CASVTGGSNGYTF. CDR3 nucleotides: TGTGCTAGTGTGACAGGGGGCTCAAATGGCTACACCTTC. V and J are TRBV12-5 and TRBJ1-2; 10 nucleotides agree with TRBD1. The length of the CDR3 is 13 residues. The germline CDR1 and CDR2 sequences are LGHNT and FRNRAP. The V gene end was trimmed by 7 bases and the J gene end by 6 bases; junction bases not matched to a gene: 5. Drawing the rest from reference TRBV12-5 and TRBJ1-2, the complete variable domain is DARVTQTPRHKVTEMGQEVTMRCQPILGHNTVFWYRQTMMQGLELLAYFRNRAPLDDSGMPKDRFSAEMPDATLATLKIQPSEPRDSAVYFCASVTGGSNGYTFGSGTRLTVV.

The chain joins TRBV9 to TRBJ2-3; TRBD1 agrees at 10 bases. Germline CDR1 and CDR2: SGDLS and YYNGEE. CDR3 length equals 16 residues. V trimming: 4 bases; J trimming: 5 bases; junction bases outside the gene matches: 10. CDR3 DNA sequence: TGTGCCAGCAGCTCCCAAGGACAGGGGGTGGGAGATACGCAGTATTTT. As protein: CASSSQGQGVGDTQYF.

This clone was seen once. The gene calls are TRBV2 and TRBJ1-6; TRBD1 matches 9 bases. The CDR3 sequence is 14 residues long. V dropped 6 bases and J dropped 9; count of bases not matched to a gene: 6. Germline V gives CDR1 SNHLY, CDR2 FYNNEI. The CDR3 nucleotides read TGTGCCAGCAGGGCGGACAGGGGAGCTTCACCCCTCCACTTT. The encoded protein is CASRADRGASPLHF.

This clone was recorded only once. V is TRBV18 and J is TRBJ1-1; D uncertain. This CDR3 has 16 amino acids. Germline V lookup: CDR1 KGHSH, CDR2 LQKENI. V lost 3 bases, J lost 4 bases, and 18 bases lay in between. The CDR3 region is CASSPSSTSGSTEAFF. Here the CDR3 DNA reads TGTGCCAGCTCACCCTCTTCAACGTCTGGTAGCACTGAAGCTTTCTTT.

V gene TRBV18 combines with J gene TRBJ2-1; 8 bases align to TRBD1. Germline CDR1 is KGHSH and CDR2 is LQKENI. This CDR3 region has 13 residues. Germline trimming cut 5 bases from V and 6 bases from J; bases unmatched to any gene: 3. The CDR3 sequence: CASSDTGGNEQFF. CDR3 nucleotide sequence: TGTGCCAGCTCAGACACAGGGGGCAATGAGCAGTTCTTC.